One sample yielded the 26 T cell receptor beta chains listed below, sequenced in a study of glioma-infiltrating T cells. TCR alpha and beta CDR3 regions were amplified from RNA using iRepertoire nested multiplex PCR. MiXCR, applied by TCRdb to the multiplex PCR reads, yields one record per CDR3 protein. The profile shows more than 300,000 distinct CDR3 sequences, roughly 41% of them singletons. Material: glioma tissue, nonneoplastic brain tissue, or PBMCs (not recorded which). These receptors all stem from a human donor with low-grade glioma or glioblastoma, undergoing nonglioma brain surgery, or in good health (not recorded which).

In its sample, this clonotype was seen many times. The chain uses TRBV28 and TRBJ2-7, with no clear D. The germline V gene has CDR1 MDHEN and CDR2 SYDVKM. The V gene lost 4 bases and the J gene lost 2 bases, with 18 bases spanning the gap. The CDR3 is 16 amino acids. CDR3 sequence: CASSSPWFYSAYEQYF. As DNA, the CDR3 is TGTGCCAGCAGTTCCCCCTGGTTTTATTCGGCCTACGAGCAGTACTTC.

This clonotype is large (0.1 to 1%) in the sample. The chain combines TRBV6-5 with TRBJ2-1; the match to TRBD2 covers 7 bases. The CDR3 loop spans 16 amino acids. Germline CDR1 reads MNHEY; CDR2 reads SVGAGI. V was pared by 2 bases and J by 9 bases, with 13 bases of the junction left unmatched. CDR3 loop: CASSYAAGAAYGEQFF. The CDR3 nucleotides read TGTGCCAGCAGTTACGCCGCGGGAGCCGCCTACGGTGAGCAGTTCTTC.

This clonotype occurred a few times. The chain employs TRBV27 and TRBJ1-1, with D perhaps matching TRBD1 (6 bases). Looked up from germline, CDR1 is MNHEY and CDR2 is SMNVEV (reference sequence). V lost 3 bases and J 0 bases, leaving 23 bases between the germline ends. CDR3 length equals 19 residues. The CDR3 coding sequence is TGTGCCAGCAGTTTTATGGTAGTGGGTCAGGGGCAAATGAACACTGAAGCTTTCTTT. It translates to CASSFMVVGQGQMNTEAFF.

The rearrangement links TRBV20-1 to TRBJ2-1; TRBD2 matches at 13 bases. CDR3 length: 16 amino acids. Germline V gene lookup returns CDR1 DFQATT and CDR2 SNEGSKA (reference sequence). V lost 6 bases and J lost 4; bases outside the gene matches: 9. The CDR3 bases are TGCAGTGCGATAGGACTAGCGGGAGCAAAATACAATGAGCAGTTCTTC. Translation gives CSAIGLAGAKYNEQFF.

This clonotype was counted a few times. This chain uses TRBV20-1 with TRBJ2-1; 10 nucleotides agree with TRBD2. CDR1 DFQATT and CDR2 SNEGSKA come from the germline V gene (reference sequence). CDR3 length equals 13 residues. CDR3 in DNA: TGCTTTCAGACTAGCGGGTATGACAATGAGCAGTTCTTC. Residues: CFQTSGYDNEQFF.

The genes are TRBV4-1 and TRBJ2-7; TRBD1 is a possible D gene (6 bases). Germline CDR1 is MGHRA and CDR2 is YSYEKL. The length of the CDR3 is 14 residues. The V end was cut by 4 bases, the J end by 6 bases, with 16 bases between. In DNA, the CDR3 is TGCGCCAGCAGCCCGAACGAACAGGGTGGCGAGCAGTACTTC. The encoded protein is CASSPNEQGGEQYF.

The V and J genes are TRBV20-1 and TRBJ1-2; D gene unclear. Trimming cost V 1 base and J 4 bases, with 10 bases left between them. This CDR3 is built from 13 residues. The germline V gene has CDR1 DFQATT and CDR2 SNEGSKA (reference sequence). CDR3 protein: CSARAGDVYGYTF. As DNA, the CDR3 is TGCAGTGCTAGAGCAGGAGACGTCTATGGCTACACCTTC.

The V gene is TRBV3-1, the J gene TRBJ2-7; maybe TRBD2 (6 bases). The germline V gene has CDR1 LGHDT and CDR2 YNNKEL (reference sequence). The V and J ends lost 1 base and 6 bases respectively, with 19 bases between them. The CDR3 runs 16 residues. CDR3 sequence reads: CASSQGSGASLGEQYF. The CDR3 DNA sequence: TGTGCCAGCAGCCAAGGGTCGGGAGCCTCCCTAGGCGAGCAGTACTTC.

Regarding this clonotype: Compared with germline, one end of the junction differs, possibly owing to a read error. The rearrangement links TRBV6-1 to TRBJ1-5; 7 bases are a match to TRBD1. The CDR3 extends over 14 amino acids. Germline V gene lookup returns CDR1 MNHNS and CDR2 SASEGT. The CDR3 here is CAISTTGIYQPQHF. CDR3 DNA: TGTGCCATCAGTACGACAGGGATCTATCAGCCCCAGCATTTT.

Comments on this clonotype: This may be a read error, as it is one base from a much larger clone. This rearrangement joins TRBV6-5 to TRBJ1-3; TRBD1 matches at 7 bases. V was clipped by 6 bases and J by 4 bases; unmatched bases: 12. Germline CDR1 reads MNHEY; CDR2 reads SVGAGI. This CDR3 contains 16 residues. CDR3 loop: CASSPYPTGSGNTIYF. CDR3 DNA sequence: TGTGCCAGCAGCCCTTATCCGACAGGGAGCGGAAACACCATATATTTT.

V is TRBV20-1 and J is TRBJ2-7, with a tentative D call TRBD2 (5 bases). The ends were cut back, 3 bases at V and 3 bases at J, with 12 bases in the middle. This CDR3 is 13 amino acids long. CDR1 DFQATT and CDR2 SNEGSKA come from the germline V gene (reference sequence). The CDR3 nucleotides read TGCAGTGCTAGCTCCGGGATATACTACGAGCAGTACTTC. Translation gives CSASSGIYYEQYF.

V is TRBV4-3 and J is TRBJ1-1; D possibly corresponds to TRBD1 (5 bases). Trimming removed 3 bases from V and 0 bases from J, with 11 bases in between. The CDR3 covers 15 residues. Germline-derived CDR1 and CDR2 are LGHNA and YSLEER. The CDR3 loop reads CASSQVWGLNTEAFF. In DNA, the CDR3 is TGCGCCAGCAGCCAGGTCTGGGGGTTGAACACTGAAGCTTTCTTT.

The CDR3 protein is CSASSLAVPYEQYF. Here the CDR3 DNA reads TGCAGTGCTAGTTCACTAGCGGTCCCCTACGAGCAGTACTTC. The chain couples TRBV20-1 to TRBJ2-7; 8 bases line up with TRBD2. CDR3 length equals 14 residues. Looked up from germline, CDR1 is DFQATT and CDR2 is SNEGSKA (reference sequence). The V and J ends lost 3 bases and 2 bases, in that order; junction bases with no gene match: 6.

The sample holds a few counts of this clonotype. For the CDR3, the DNA is TGCAGCCAAAAACAGGGTCTCGCCTACGAGCAGTACTTC. It codes for CSQKQGLAYEQYF. The chain has TRBV20-1 and TRBJ2-7; a possible D gene is TRBD1 (6 bases). Germline CDR1 reads DFQATT; CDR2 reads SNEGSKA (reference sequence). This CDR3 is built from 13 residues.

Details on this clonotype: A read error is possible here, since a much larger clone lies one base away. The chain links TRBV20-1 to TRBJ2-1; 8 nucleotides agree with TRBD2. This CDR3 comprises 14 residues. Germline values: CDR1 DFQATT, CDR2 SNEGSKA (reference sequence). CDR3 nucleotides: TGCAGTGCTCCCAGCGGGAGTTCCTACAATGAGCGGTTCTTC. It specifies CSAPSGSSYNERFF.

Concerning this clonotype: One end of the junction does not line up with germline, which may come from a read error. The chain carries TRBV28 and TRBJ2-7; 7 nucleotides agree with TRBD1. This CDR3 has 16 amino acids. The germline V gene encodes CDR1 MDHEN and CDR2 SYDVKM. The CDR3 loop reads CASSLQTGPSSHEQYF. For the CDR3, the DNA is TGTGCCAGCAGTTTACAGACAGGGCCAAGCTCCCACGAGCAGTACTTC.

This chain uses TRBV28 with TRBJ2-7, with TRBD1 identical over 7 bases. Germline values: CDR1 MDHEN, CDR2 SYDVKM. V shed 5 bases and J 2 bases; nucleotides not matched to a gene: 12. The CDR3 runs to 16 residues. Here the CDR3 DNA reads TGTGCCAGCAGTCAACTGACAGGGACCGCCGCCTACGAGCAGTACTTC. Its translation is CASSQLTGTAAYEQYF.

This clonotype was picked up a small number of times. The gene calls are TRBV19 and TRBJ2-3; TRBD2 matches 7 bases. CDR1 LNHDA and CDR2 SQIVND come from the germline V gene (reference sequence). V was pared by 6 bases and J by 3 bases, with 6 bases of the junction left unmatched. The CDR3 sequence is 14 residues long. CDR3 sequence: CASRPGGSTDTQYF. CDR3 nucleotide sequence: TGTGCCAGTAGGCCAGGCGGGAGTACAGATACGCAGTATTTT.

Concerning this clonotype itself: A much larger clone sits a single nucleotide away, making a read error possible. The chain recombines TRBV6-1 with TRBJ1-5; no clear D. Germline V CDR1 and CDR2: MNHNS, SASEGT. The CDR3 runs 10 residues. DNA for the CDR3: TGTGCCAGCGGGGATCAGCGCCAGCATTTT. Translating it yields CASGDQRQHF.

On this clonotype: At one end, the junction sequence differs from germline, possibly due to a read error. This chain uses TRBV4-2 with TRBJ2-3; 7 bases align to TRBD2. The length of the CDR3 is 18 residues. Germline assignment: CDR1 LGHNA and CDR2 YNFKEQ. The CDR3 nucleotides read TGTGCCGGCAGCCAATTTTTCATTGGGTCTAGCGGACCAGATACGCAGTATTTT. Its translation: CAGSQFFIGSSGPDTQYF.

This clonotype has only a few counts. J is TRBJ1-1 and V is TRBV19; D gene uncertain. The germline CDR1 and CDR2 sequences are LNHDA and SQIVND (reference sequence). This CDR3 has 13 amino acids. Trimming cost V 3 bases and J 3 bases, with 8 bases left between them. The DNA for the CDR3 is TGTGCCAGTAGTATTGGGATTTACACTGAAGCTTTCTTT. Translation: CASSIGIYTEAFF.

This clonotype occurred a few times. The V gene is TRBV4-3, the J gene TRBJ1-2; 7 positions match TRBD1. Germline CDR1 and CDR2: LGHNA and YSLEER. This CDR3 contains 15 residues. V was pared by 2 bases and J by 1 base, with 4 bases of the junction left unmatched. Written as DNA, the CDR3 is TGCGCCAGCAGCCAATTTGGGACAGATAACTATGGCTACACCTTC. Residues: CASSQFGTDNYGYTF.

Turning to this clonotype: One base away lies a much larger clone, so this may be a sequencing read error. This chain connects TRBV20-1 to TRBJ1-1; D is unresolved. The V end lost 8 bases, the J end lost 2 bases, and 15 bases lay between the germline ends. CDR1 and CDR2 from the germline V gene are DFQATT and SNEGSKA (reference sequence). CDR3 size: 13 residues. The CDR3 is CSTPTTVNTEAFF. The CDR3 nucleotides are TGCAGTACTCCAACCACAGTTAACACTGAAGCTTTCTTT.

A note on this clonotype: A much more abundant neighbour one base away suggests this may be a read error. This rearrangement joins TRBV28 to TRBJ1-1; tentatively, D is TRBD1 (5 bases). From germline, CDR1 is MDHEN and CDR2 SYDVKM. The CDR3 is 14 residues long. Trimming stripped 7 bases from V and 2 bases from J, with 14 bases between. The CDR3 sequence: CASTIRGGNTEAFF. CDR3 in DNA: TGTGCCAGCACCATACGGGGGGGAAACACTGAAGCTTTCTTT.

The rearrangement links TRBV28 to TRBJ2-1; TRBD2 aligns across 10 bases. In germline, CDR1 is MDHEN, CDR2 SYDVKM. CDR3 length equals 17 residues. Germline trimming cut 6 bases from V and 0 bases from J; bases unmatched to any gene: 8. CDR3 sequence (DNA): TGTGCCAGCAGCCACCTAGCGGGAGCGAGCTCCTACAATGAGCAGTTCTTC. It encodes CASSHLAGASSYNEQFF.

The rearrangement joins TRBV7-3 to TRBJ2-1; possibly TRBD1 for D (6 bases). The CDR3 is 12 residues long. With 7 bases removed from V and 7 bases from J, the gap between germline ends came to 11 bases. CDR1 is SGHTA, CDR2 FQGTGA, per germline. DNA for the CDR3: TGTGCCAGCAACTCACAGGGTAATGAGCAGTTCTTC. Translating it yields CASNSQGNEQFF. The variable domain in full, with the rest retrieved from reference TRBV7-3 and TRBJ2-1, is GAGVSQTPSNKVTEKGKYVELRCDPISGHTALYWYRQSLGQGPEFLIYFQGTGAADDSGLPNDRFFAVRPEGSVSTLKIQRTERGDSAVYLCASNSQGNEQFFGPGTRLTVL.